What follows are 19 T cell receptor beta chains derived from one specimen sequenced in a study of T-cell reconstitution after alpha-beta-depleted transplantation in children. Preparing the TCRbeta library involved the use of unique molecular identifiers. A single record per CDR3 protein comes from TCRdb applying MiXCR to the PCR reads. The sample yields 360,000 or so distinct CDR3 sequences, just over 20% seen once. The source was PBMCs from the stem cell graft donor, collected from the stem cell graft. The receptors originated from a human donor who donated a stem cell graft to a child with acute myeloid leukemia.

The rearrangement joins TRBV12-3 or TRBV12-4 to TRBJ2-7, with 12 bases matching TRBD1. With 6 bases clipped from V and 6 bases from J, the junction kept 9 bases outside the gene matches. The CDR3 spans 15 residues. Here the CDR3 DNA reads TGTGCCAGCAGCCCTGTGGGACAGGGGGCCCTCGAGCAGTACTTC. It specifies CASSPVGQGALEQYF.

This clonotype came up many times. The chain recombines TRBV15 with TRBJ2-1; 7 bases fit TRBD2. This CDR3 is 15 amino acids long. J lost 4 bases, V lost 3 bases, and 6 bases had no gene match. CDR1 is LNHNV, CDR2 YYDKDF, per germline (reference sequence). DNA of the CDR3: TGTGCCACCAGCAGCTATAGCGGGTATTACAATGAGCAGTTCTTC. It is translated as CATSSYSGYYNEQFF.

This chain uses TRBV7-2 with TRBJ2-7; possible D gene TRBD2, 6 bases. Germline CDR1 reads SGHTA; CDR2 reads FQGNSA. Trimming stripped 1 base from V and 0 bases from J, with 10 bases between. The CDR3 has 15 amino acids. The CDR3 DNA reads TGTGCCAGCAGCTTAGAATTAGCGGCCTCCTACGAGCAGTACTTC. It specifies CASSLELAASYEQYF.

This chain joins TRBV28 and TRBJ2-1; D might be TRBD2 (6 bases). The V gene's germline CDR1 is MDHEN and CDR2 SYDVKM. The CDR3 consists of 15 residues. The ends were cut back, 0 bases at V and 6 bases at J, with 12 bases in the middle. In nucleotides, the CDR3 is TGTGCCAGCAGTTTATGGGAGGGGCGGCTCAATGAGCAGTTCTTC. It is translated as CASSLWEGRLNEQFF.

The chain links TRBV13 to TRBJ2-1, with a tentative D call TRBD2 (6 bases). This CDR3 spans 17 amino acids. V lost 5 bases and J 4 bases, leaving 21 bases between the germline ends. Germline V gives CDR1 PRHDT, CDR2 FYEKMQ (reference sequence). DNA of the CDR3: TGTGCCAGCAGCCCCACGAGCGACGGGAGTAGTTACAATGAGCAGTTCTTC. As protein: CASSPTSDGSSYNEQFF.

This clonotype has a handful of counts. The V gene is TRBV12-3 or TRBV12-4, the J gene TRBJ2-1; 8 nucleotides line up with TRBD1. The CDR3 covers 14 residues. The J segment lost 7 bases and the V segment lost 5 bases, leaving 7 bases of the junction unmatched. The CDR3 DNA reads as TGTGCCAGCAGTCACAGGGGGATCAGGAATGAGCAGTTCTTC. Its protein is CASSHRGIRNEQFF.

The J gene is TRBJ2-3, the V gene TRBV6-2 or TRBV6-3, with D hard to call. V was pared by 2 bases and J by 4 bases, with 4 bases between. The CDR3 is 12 residues long. Germline loops: CDR1 MNHEY, CDR2 SVGEGT. Here the CDR3 reads CASSYNPDTQYF. CDR3 DNA sequence: TGTGCCAGCAGTTACAATCCAGATACGCAGTATTTT.

V gene TRBV20-1 combines with J gene TRBJ1-5; D is ambiguous. The CDR3 sequence is 14 residues long. Trimming removed 0 bases from V and 2 bases from J, with 8 bases in between. The germline CDR1 and CDR2 sequences are DFQATT and SNEGSKA (reference sequence). CDR3 in DNA: TGCAGTGCTAGAGATAAGGGAGGCAATCAGCCCCAGCATTTT. It yields the protein CSARDKGGNQPQHF.

This clonotype was picked up many times. V is TRBV20-1 and J is TRBJ2-3, with TRBD2 matching 10 bases. Germline trimming cut 0 bases from V and 5 bases from J; bases unmatched to any gene: 11. The CDR3 is 17 amino acids. Germline CDR1 DFQATT, CDR2 SNEGSKA (reference sequence). For the CDR3, the DNA is TGCAGTGCTAGAGATCCGCTAGCGGGAGACGGGGGAGATACGCAGTATTTT. Its protein product is CSARDPLAGDGGDTQYF.

V gene TRBV24-1 combines with J gene TRBJ1-5; 9 nucleotides match TRBD1. The CDR3 is 15 amino acids. The V segment lost 4 bases and the J segment 6 bases; nucleotides outside the gene matches: 6. Germline CDR1 is KGHDR and CDR2 is SFDVKD. For the CDR3, the DNA is TGTGCCACCAGTGACAGACAGGGGGGCGGTCAGCCCCAGCATTTT. Translating it yields CATSDRQGGGQPQHF.

This clonotype appeared many times. This chain connects TRBV29-1 to TRBJ2-3, with D unresolved. Trimming took off 1 base at V and 4 bases at J, with 3 bases between the two ends. The V gene's germline CDR1 is SQVTM and CDR2 ANQGSEA. CDR3 length equals 11 residues. CDR3 amino acids: CSVEAADTQYF. DNA of the CDR3: TGCAGCGTTGAAGCGGCAGATACGCAGTATTTT.

V usage is TRBV12-3 or TRBV12-4 and J usage is TRBJ1-2, with 7 bases lining up with TRBD1. V shed 7 bases and J 8 bases; nucleotides not matched to a gene: 16. This CDR3 spans 15 amino acids. The CDR3 is CASISSARQGIGYTF. Here the CDR3 DNA reads TGTGCCAGCATCTCCTCGGCGAGACAGGGTATAGGCTACACCTTC.

This clonotype showed up just a few times. The chain recombines TRBV7-6 with TRBJ2-1, with TRBD2 matching over 13 bases. Trimming cost V 5 bases and J 8 bases; bases outside gene matches: 6. Per germline, CDR1 SGHVS and CDR2 FNYEAQ. This CDR3 contains 15 residues. For the CDR3, the DNA is TGTGCCAGCAGCCTAAGGACTAGCGGGAGCTATGAGCAGTTCTTC. Translation gives CASSLRTSGSYEQFF.

The chain links TRBV12-3 or TRBV12-4 to TRBJ2-1, with no clear D. With 5 bases removed from V and 6 bases from J, the gap between germline ends came to 17 bases. CDR3 length equals 15 residues. The CDR3 sequence is CASSTDVQYFNEQFF. The CDR3 bases are TGTGCCAGCAGTACAGATGTACAGTATTTCAATGAGCAGTTCTTC.

The rearrangement uses TRBV7-2 and TRBJ2-3, with 8 bases fitting TRBD2. The germline gives CDR1 SGHTA, CDR2 FQGNSA. This CDR3 comprises 15 residues. The trim removed 6 bases at V and 3 bases at J, leaving 8 bases unmatched. CDR3 region: CASSSLSGGTDTQYF. The DNA of the CDR3 is TGTGCCAGCAGTAGCCTCTCGGGAGGGACAGATACGCAGTATTTT.

V usage is TRBV12-3 or TRBV12-4 and J usage is TRBJ2-3; the D call may be TRBD1 or TRBD2 (7 bases each). The CDR3 runs to 16 residues. V was trimmed by 7 bases and J by 1 base, leaving 18 bases between them. The CDR3 DNA reads TGTGCCAGCAAACCAGGGGGGGGTGTAGGCACAGATACGCAGTATTTT. Translated: CASKPGGGVGTDTQYF.

This clonotype was counted only a few times. V gene TRBV4-1 combines with J gene TRBJ2-7; 9 bases align to TRBD2. V was clipped by 0 bases and J by 4 bases; unmatched bases: 13. Germline lookup yields CDR1 MGHRA and CDR2 YSYEKL. The CDR3 runs 18 residues. The DNA for the CDR3 is TGCGCCAGCAGCCAAGAGGGTGACACGGGACTAGCATTATACGAGCAGTACTTC. This translates into CASSQEGDTGLALYEQYF.

There are a few counts of this clonotype. The rearrangement uses TRBV7-2 and TRBJ2-3; D is possibly TRBD1 (5 bases). V dropped 1 base and J dropped 6 bases, with 17 bases sitting between them. From germline, CDR1 is SGHTA and CDR2 FQGNSA. The CDR3 is 16 residues long. This CDR3 is CASSLGVGLVLDTQYF. The CDR3, as DNA: TGTGCCAGCAGCTTAGGGGTGGGGCTAGTCCTGGATACGCAGTATTTT.

This clonotype appeared a few times. The rearrangement uses TRBV24-1 and TRBJ2-1, with 10 bases lining up with TRBD2. Germline trimming cut 3 bases from V and 3 bases from J; bases unmatched to any gene: 4. Looked up from germline, CDR1 is KGHDR and CDR2 is SFDVKD. The CDR3 has 16 residues. In DNA form, the CDR3 reads TGTGCCACCAGTGATGGGGGACTAGCGTTCTACAATGAGCAGTTCTTC. Its translation is CATSDGGLAFYNEQFF.